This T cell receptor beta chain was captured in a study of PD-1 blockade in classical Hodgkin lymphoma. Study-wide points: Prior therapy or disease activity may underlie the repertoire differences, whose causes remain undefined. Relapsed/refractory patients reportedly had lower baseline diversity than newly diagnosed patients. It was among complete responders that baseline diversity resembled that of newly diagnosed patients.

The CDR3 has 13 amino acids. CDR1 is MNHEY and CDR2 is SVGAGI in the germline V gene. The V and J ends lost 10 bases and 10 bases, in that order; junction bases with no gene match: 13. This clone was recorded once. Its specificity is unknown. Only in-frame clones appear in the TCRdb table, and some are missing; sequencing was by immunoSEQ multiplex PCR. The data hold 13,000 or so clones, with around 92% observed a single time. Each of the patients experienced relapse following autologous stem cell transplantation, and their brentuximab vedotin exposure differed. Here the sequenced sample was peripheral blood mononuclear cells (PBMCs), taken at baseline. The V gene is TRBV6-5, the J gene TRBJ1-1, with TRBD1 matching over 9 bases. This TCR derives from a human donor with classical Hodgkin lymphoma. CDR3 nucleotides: TGTGCCACTACGAAGGGACAGGGCTCTGGAGCTTTCTTT. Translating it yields CATTKGQGSGAFF.